The 29 T cell receptor beta chains presented below share a single source sample, sequenced in a study of Graves' ophthalmopathy and Graves' hyperthyroidism. Investigators amplified TCR beta CDR3 regions from RNA transcripts. Second-round multiplex PCR came after a first-round RT-PCR that employed HTBI primers. TCRdb re-derived calls from the multiplex PCR reads in MiXCR, one entry per CDR3 protein. The sample lists 900,000 to 1,200,000 distinct CDR3 sequences; about 36% were seen once. Material for sequencing was peripheral blood or thyroid tissue (not recorded which). The receptor set was obtained from an adult man with Graves' hyperthyroidism.

Ten or more counts support this clonotype. The chain employs TRBV20-1 and TRBJ1-1; the D is unclear. This CDR3 comprises 14 residues. Germline CDR1 reads DFQATT; CDR2 reads SNEGSKA (reference sequence). Trimming pared 3 bases from V and 1 base from J, leaving 12 bases between. The CDR3 nucleotides are TGCAGTGCTAGCCGGCCGTTTGAGAACACTGAAGCTTTCTTT. It is translated as CSASRPFENTEAFF.

This clonotype was counted ten times or more. This chain uses TRBV29-1 with TRBJ1-6; no definite D call. This CDR3 region has 11 residues. Germline CDR1 SQVTM, CDR2 ANQGSEA. V was pared by 4 bases and J by 14 bases, with 12 bases between. CDR3 residues: CSVGLSGSLHF. In DNA form, the CDR3 reads TGCAGCGTTGGTCTTTCGGGATCCCTCCACTTT.

This clonotype was counted many times. The chain uses TRBV20-1 and TRBJ1-2, with TRBD1 matching over 7 bases. The CDR3 is 13 amino acids. Looked up from germline, CDR1 is DFQATT and CDR2 is SNEGSKA (reference sequence). The CDR3: CTAPSAGGYGYTF. CDR3 sequence (DNA): TGCACCGCCCCATCGGCAGGGGGCTATGGCTACACCTTC.

This rearrangement joins TRBV10-3 to TRBJ2-6; 11 nucleotides agree with TRBD1. Losses at the gene ends were 10 bases for V and 2 bases for J; bases not matched to a gene: 7. CDR1 and CDR2 (germline): ENHRY, SYGVKD. The CDR3 extends over 16 amino acids. CDR3 protein: CATGTGGVAGANVLTF. Written as DNA, the CDR3 is TGTGCCACCGGGACAGGGGGAGTTGCTGGGGCCAACGTCCTGACTTTC.

The chain joins TRBV20-1 to TRBJ2-7, with 8 bases lining up with TRBD2. The CDR3 is 14 residues long. Losses at the gene ends were 2 bases for V and 0 bases for J; bases not matched to a gene: 3. From germline, CDR1 is DFQATT and CDR2 SNEGSKA (reference sequence). CDR3 bases: TGCAGTGCTAGATGGGCGGGAGGCTCCTACGAGCAGTACTTC. Translated: CSARWAGGSYEQYF.

With respect to this clonotype: Being one base from a much bigger clone, this may be a read error. The V and J genes are TRBV20-1 and TRBJ2-5, with TRBD2 matching over 11 bases. The CDR3 is made up of 15 amino acids. Germline CDR1 is DFQATT and CDR2 is SNEGSKA (reference sequence). The CDR3 DNA is TGCAGTGCTAGTAGGCTAGCGGGGGGCTTTCAGACCCGGTACTTC. Protein product: CSASRLAGGFQTRYF.

This clonotype was observed many times. The genes are TRBV10-1 and TRBJ2-7, with D possibly matching TRBD1 (6 bases). The V gene's germline CDR1 is WNHNN and CDR2 SYGVQD (reference sequence). Trimming took 4 bases from V and 2 from J, leaving 12 bases between them. CDR3 length equals 14 residues. The CDR3 DNA is TGCGCCAGCAGTGGAGGACAGTCCCCCTACGAGCAGTACTTC. This gives the protein CASSGGQSPYEQYF.

On this clonotype itself: An end of the junction does not agree with germline; a read error may underlie this. The chain combines TRBV10-2 with TRBJ1-2, with 8 nucleotides matching TRBD1. CDR1 and CDR2 (germline): WSHSY, SAAADI. This CDR3 comprises 13 residues. The CDR3 DNA reads as TGCGTCAGCAGTTCCGGACAGGGTCGTGGCTACACCTTC. Encoded protein: CVSSSGQGRGYTF.

The sample holds many counts of this clonotype. The V and J genes are TRBV9 and TRBJ1-2, with D unclear. V lost 0 bases and J 2 bases, leaving 5 bases between the germline ends. Germline CDR1 SGDLS, CDR2 YYNGEE. This CDR3 region has 13 residues. This CDR3 is CASSVAYNYGYTF. The CDR3 DNA reads TGTGCCAGCAGCGTAGCATACAACTATGGCTACACCTTC.

This chain links TRBV7-2 with TRBJ2-5, with TRBD1 matching 8 bases. J was trimmed by 3 bases and V by 6 bases; bases with no gene match: 9. CDR1 and CDR2 (germline): SGHTA, FQGNSA. This CDR3 is 15 amino acids long. Written as DNA, the CDR3 is TGTGCCAGCAGTTGGACAGGGCGGACTGAAGAGACCCAGTACTTC. Translation gives CASSWTGRTEETQYF.

CDR3: CASSGVDRGRETQYF. The CDR3 nucleotides are TGTGCCAGCAGTGGCGTGGACAGGGGGCGAGAGACCCAGTACTTC. The J gene is TRBJ2-5, the V gene TRBV6-1; TRBD1 matches at 11 bases. Germline CDR1 and CDR2: MNHNS and SASEGT. The CDR3 sequence is 15 residues long. J was trimmed by 4 bases and V by 4 bases; bases with no gene match: 5.

This chain joins TRBV24-1 and TRBJ1-5; TRBD1 is a possible D gene (6 bases). The CDR3 runs to 14 residues. Trimming shortened V by 4 bases and J by 7 bases, and 13 bases separated the two germline ends. Per germline, CDR1 KGHDR and CDR2 SFDVKD. The CDR3 loop reads CATSDMGASQPQHF. For the CDR3, the DNA is TGTGCCACCAGTGACATGGGGGCTTCCCAGCCCCAGCATTTT.

This clonotype has just a few counts. The chain is built from TRBV9 and TRBJ2-2; 8 bases match TRBD1. CDR3 length equals 17 residues. J was trimmed by 6 bases and V by 3 bases; bases with no gene match: 13. CDR1 SGDLS and CDR2 YYNGEE come from the germline V gene. CDR3 region: CASSGLGQGSVPGELFF. CDR3 nucleotide sequence: TGTGCCAGCAGCGGACTTGGACAGGGATCCGTCCCCGGGGAGCTGTTTTTT.

This clonotype was picked up many times. This CDR3 reads CASSLVGQRYGYTF. CDR3 nucleotide sequence: TGTGCCAGCAGCTTAGTGGGACAGCGTTATGGCTACACCTTC. The rearrangement links TRBV7-9 to TRBJ1-2; 7 nucleotides match TRBD1. The germline V gene has CDR1 SEHNR and CDR2 FQNEAQ (reference sequence). J was trimmed by 5 bases and V by 1 base; bases with no gene match: 4. The CDR3 is made up of 14 amino acids.

The table lists this clonotype with a few counts. The junction departs from germline at one end; a sequencing error may be responsible. The V call is TRBV10-3, the J call TRBJ2-5, with D perhaps matching TRBD1 (5 bases). Germline V gene lookup returns CDR1 ENHRY and CDR2 SYGVKD. This CDR3 is built from 17 residues. The CDR3 sequence: CAISESGNQGIQEIQYF. The DNA of the CDR3 is TGTGCCATCAGTGAGTCGGGGAATCAGGGAATCCAAGAGATCCAGTACTTC.

This clonotype appeared many times. The chain employs TRBV9 and TRBJ2-2; 7 bases line up with TRBD1. The CDR3 consists of 14 residues. V lost 5 bases to trimming and J lost 6 bases; unmatched junction nucleotides: 7. Germline CDR1 reads SGDLS; CDR2 reads YYNGEE. In nucleotides, the CDR3 is TGTGCCAGCAGAGGGACAGTATCCTCCGGGGAGCTGTTTTTT. Translated: CASRGTVSSGELFF.

The rearrangement joins TRBV6-1 to TRBJ1-6; D not resolved. The CDR3 is 13 amino acids. Germline V lookup: CDR1 MNHNS, CDR2 SASEGT. Trimming took 8 bases from V and 7 from J, leaving 12 bases between them. CDR3 residues: CASGDIGNSPLHF. Written as DNA, the CDR3 is TGTGCCAGCGGCGACATTGGAAATTCACCCCTCCACTTT.

The rearrangement joins TRBV12-3 or TRBV12-4 to TRBJ1-1; D ambiguous. Trimming shortened V by 3 bases and J by 3 bases, and 8 bases separated the two germline ends. CDR3 length equals 13 residues. The CDR3 DNA reads TGTGCCAGCAGTTTCAGCCTACACACTGAAGCTTTCTTT. This gives the protein CASSFSLHTEAFF.

This clonotype was picked up many times. This chain connects TRBV20-1 to TRBJ2-5; unclear D gene. Trimming removed 0 bases from V and 1 base from J, with 9 bases in between. Germline V lookup: CDR1 DFQATT, CDR2 SNEGSKA (reference sequence). The CDR3 consists of 14 residues. This chain's CDR3 is CSAREAVSQETQYF. The CDR3, as DNA: TGCAGTGCTAGAGAGGCTGTTTCCCAAGAGACCCAGTACTTC.

This clonotype was recorded at least ten times. J is TRBJ1-2 and V is TRBV12-3 or TRBV12-4; no clear D. The length of the CDR3 is 13 residues. V dropped 8 bases and J dropped 3 bases, with 13 bases sitting between them. The DNA of the CDR3 is TGTGCCAGCTCAGAACTCGCCGACTATGGCTACACCTTC. Translation gives CASSELADYGYTF.

The chain recombines TRBV29-1 with TRBJ2-5; 9 bases are shared with TRBD2. Germline trimming cut 6 bases from V and 1 base from J; bases unmatched to any gene: 3. The length of the CDR3 is 13 residues. CDR1 is SQVTM and CDR2 is ANQGSEA in the germline V gene. In DNA form, the CDR3 reads TGCAGCGTATCACTAGCGGGCCAAGAGACCCAGTACTTC. This sequence encodes CSVSLAGQETQYF.

A remark on this clonotype: One junction end disagrees with the germline gene, perhaps due to a read error. The chain carries TRBV7-9 and TRBJ1-5; 7 nucleotides align to TRBD1. Germline V lookup: CDR1 SEHNR, CDR2 FQNEAQ (reference sequence). The CDR3 covers 13 residues. Here the CDR3 DNA reads TGTACCAGCAGCTCAGGGGGGGAACAGCCCCAGCATTTT. It is translated as CTSSSGGEQPQHF.

CDR3 DNA sequence: TGTGCCAGCAGTACCGGGACTAGGTCGTTCGGGGAGCTGTTTTTT. Translating gives CASSTGTRSFGELFF. The chain links TRBV12-3 or TRBV12-4 to TRBJ2-2; 8 nucleotides align to TRBD2. Trimming cost V 5 bases and J 7 bases; bases outside gene matches: 9. This CDR3 region has 15 residues.

The CDR3 coding sequence is TGTGCCAGCAGCAATCCCGGGACCGGGGGCGGCGGCGGGGAGCTGTTTTTT. Encoded protein: CASSNPGTGGGGGELFF. The chain employs TRBV2 and TRBJ2-2, with D perhaps given as TRBD1 or TRBD2 (6 bases each). This CDR3 is 17 amino acids long. The germline V and J ends were trimmed by 6 bases and 7 bases, with 24 bases remaining between them. Germline CDR1 and CDR2: SNHLY and FYNNEI.

This clonotype was counted ten times or more. The chain combines TRBV13 with TRBJ2-5; TRBD2 matches at 7 bases. This CDR3 has 14 residues. Germline assignment: CDR1 PRHDT and CDR2 FYEKMQ (reference sequence). J lost 3 bases, V lost 8 bases, and 9 bases had no gene match. The CDR3 DNA follows: TGTGCCAGCGGACGGACTGGGGGGGAAGAGACCCAGTACTTC. Translated, it gives CASGRTGGEETQYF.

The chain carries TRBV10-3 and TRBJ1-2, with TRBD1 matching over 8 bases. V shed 4 bases, J shed 8 bases, and the junction held 12 bases outside the gene matches. This CDR3 contains 15 residues. The germline V gene encodes CDR1 ENHRY and CDR2 SYGVKD. The CDR3 sequence is CAISAPLTGERGYTF. CDR3 bases: TGTGCCATCAGTGCCCCGTTGACAGGGGAACGAGGCTACACCTTC.

To note about this clonotype: One base away lies a much larger clone, so this may be a sequencing read error. V usage is TRBV10-3 and J usage is TRBJ2-5, with TRBD2 identical over 12 bases. Germline assignment: CDR1 ENHRY and CDR2 SYGVKD. The CDR3 covers 14 residues. CDR3 DNA: TGTGCCAGCAGTTGGACTAGCGGGGAAGAGACCCAGTACTTC. It yields the protein CASSWTSGEETQYF.

This clonotype was seen a single time. The chain is built from TRBV14 and TRBJ1-2, with D perhaps matching TRBD1 (5 bases). Germline CDR1 reads SGHDN; CDR2 reads FVKESK. CDR3 length: 15 residues. Trimming removed 4 bases at V and 8 bases at J, with 20 bases between. The CDR3 DNA sequence: TGTGCCAGCAGCCCCCGGGGGACGGTATCCTACGGCTACACCTTC. Amino acids: CASSPRGTVSYGYTF.

Many counts were recorded for this clonotype. The chain employs TRBV7-6 and TRBJ2-5; 8 bases are a match to TRBD1. The germline V gene encodes CDR1 SGHVS and CDR2 FNYEAQ. Unmatched junction bases numbered 8, after V lost 4 bases and J lost 7 bases. The CDR3 covers 14 residues. The CDR3 spells CASSSQGQGGTQYF. The DNA of the CDR3 is TGTGCCAGCAGCTCGCAAGGACAGGGTGGGACCCAGTACTTC.